Sequencing of this T cell receptor (beta chain) was carried out in a study of post-analysis software for immune sequencing data. Study-wide results and limits: Strong co-clustering by F measure linked samples that shared a preparation batch. Multiple sclerosis patients showed significantly lower normalized Chao1 diversity than controls did. TRBV segments more frequent in patients than in controls numbered about 5 and included TRBV5-6, TRBV5-1 and TRBV20-1.

The CDR3 length is 15 residues. In germline, CDR1 is SEHNR, CDR2 FQNEAQ (reference sequence). The V segment lost 4 bases and the J segment 4 bases; nucleotides outside the gene matches: 7. TCR beta cDNA libraries included unique molecular identifiers. There were 1 to 10 million T cells, and approximately 480,000 cDNA molecules came from them. TCRdb re-analysed the PCR reads in MiXCR, keeping a single row per CDR3 protein. The sample yields fewer than 600,000 distinct CDR3 sequences, around 40% seen once. As concerns this clonotype: The antigen remains unidentified.

V is TRBV7-9 and J is TRBJ1-5; 7 bases line up with TRBD1. This clonotype was sampled from a girl between 10 and 17 years old with multiple sclerosis. Sequences were obtained from blood. CDR3 DNA sequence: TGTGCCAGCAGCTCAGGGACAGTTAGAAATCAGCCCCAGCATTTT. Encoded protein: CASSSGTVRNQPQHF.